This passage covers 11 T cell receptor beta chains from one sample sequenced in a study of shared clonotypes between healthy human individuals. TCRdb keeps only in-frame clones here, not all; method: immunoSEQ multiplex PCR. The sample consists of roughly 380,000 clones, 96% of them appearing once. The specimen sequenced was memory CD8+ T cells sorted from blood. Subset indicated: CD45RO+ cells pooled with CCR7-negative TemRA cells. These receptors all come from a young man in good health.

The J gene is TRBJ1-1, the V gene TRBV28; 10 bases are a match to TRBD1. The CDR3 sequence is 16 residues long. V dropped 6 bases and J dropped 0; count of bases not matched to a gene: 7. Germline V lookup: CDR1 MDHEN, CDR2 SYDVKM. The CDR3 DNA follows: TGTGCCAGCAGCTTGTGGGACAGGGGAATGAACACTGAAGCTTTCTTT. Its protein is CASSLWDRGMNTEAFF.

The rearrangement uses TRBV28 and TRBJ1-1, with no clear D. CDR3 length: 11 amino acids. CDR1 is MDHEN, CDR2 SYDVKM, per germline. Trimming removed 1 base from V and 6 bases from J, with 3 bases in between. The CDR3 protein is CASSLYSEAFF. CDR3 nucleotide sequence: TGTGCCAGCAGTTTATACTCTGAAGCTTTCTTT.

The chain links TRBV5-1 to TRBJ2-5; TRBD2 matches at 8 bases. Germline V gene data show CDR1 as SGHRS and CDR2 as YFSETQ. V was clipped by 4 bases and J by 7 bases; unmatched bases: 6. This CDR3 comprises 13 residues. The CDR3, as DNA: TGCGCCAGCAGCCCCGGGACTAGGGGGACCCAGTACTTC. It yields the protein CASSPGTRGTQYF.

This sequence joins TRBV5-1 and TRBJ2-7, with D hard to call. Germline CDR1 reads SGHRS; CDR2 reads YFSETQ. The CDR3 is 14 residues long. V was trimmed by 0 bases and J by 6 bases, leaving 13 bases between them. The CDR3 reads CASSLGQNTAEQYF. CDR3 DNA sequence: TGCGCCAGCAGCTTGGGGCAGAATACTGCCGAGCAGTACTTC.

The J gene is TRBJ1-5, the V gene TRBV25-1; a possible D gene is TRBD1 (5 bases). The CDR3 is made up of 13 amino acids. CDR1 and CDR2 (germline): MGHDK, SYGVNS. Deletions cut 3 bases from V and 9 bases from J, with 12 bases between. In nucleotides, the CDR3 is TGTGCCAGCAGTGACAGGGCCTCCGGGCCCCAGCATTTT. Its protein is CASSDRASGPQHF.

V gene TRBV27 combines with J gene TRBJ2-1, with D maybe TRBD2 (5 bases). Germline V gene data show CDR1 as MNHEY and CDR2 as SMNVEV (reference sequence). The V end was cut by 7 bases, the J end by 1 base, with 8 bases between. CDR3 length: 13 amino acids. The CDR3 reads CASKRQSYNEQFF. For the CDR3, the DNA is TGTGCCAGCAAGCGGCAATCCTACAATGAGCAGTTCTTC.

The chain links TRBV6-1 to TRBJ2-5; possibly TRBD2 for D (6 bases). Trimming pared 5 bases from V and 5 bases from J, leaving 18 bases between. The germline CDR1 and CDR2 sequences are MNHNS and SASEGT. CDR3 length: 15 amino acids. The CDR3 DNA sequence: TGTGCCAGCAGTCGAACAGGCTCTCGGGGGGAGACCCAGTACTTC. Protein product: CASSRTGSRGETQYF.

The chain has TRBV30 and TRBJ1-1; D unresolved. The CDR3 sequence is 12 residues long. The germline V gene has CDR1 GTSNPN and CDR2 SVGIG (reference sequence). The V and J ends lost 0 bases and 1 base respectively, with 3 bases between them. The CDR3 region is CAWSVRNTEAFF. In DNA, the CDR3 is TGTGCCTGGAGTGTACGGAACACTGAAGCTTTCTTT.

The table lists this clone with a count of one. The chain recombines TRBV30 with TRBJ1-3, with D uncertain. This CDR3 has 15 residues. Looked up from germline, CDR1 is GTSNPN and CDR2 is SVGIG (reference sequence). Trimming pared 2 bases from V and 0 bases from J, leaving 11 bases between. CDR3 coding DNA: TGTGCCTGGAGTAATCGGGGTAACTCTGGAAACACCATATATTTT. It is translated as CAWSNRGNSGNTIYF. Combining the CDR3 with reference TRBV30 and TRBJ1-3 gives the whole variable domain SQTIHQWPATLVQPVGSPLSLECTVEGTSNPNLYWYRQAAGRGLQLLFYSVGIGQISSEVPQNLSASRPQDRQFILSSKKLLLSDSGFYLCAWSNRGNSGNTIYFGEGSWLTVV.

The chain has TRBV7-9 and TRBJ2-1; D tentatively fits TRBD1 or TRBD2 (5 bases each). Germline CDR1 SEHNR, CDR2 FQNEAQ (reference sequence). CDR3 length equals 19 residues. V was trimmed by 0 bases and J by 0 bases, leaving 18 bases between them. The CDR3 loop reads CASSLARSGTTISYNEQFF. DNA for the CDR3: TGTGCCAGCAGCTTAGCCAGATCCGGGACCACCATCTCCTACAATGAGCAGTTCTTC. The whole variable domain, remainder taken from reference TRBV7-9 and TRBJ2-1, is DTGVSQNPRHKITKRGQNVTFRCDPISEHNRLYWYRQTLGQGPEFLTYFQNEAQLEKSRLLSDRFSAERPKGSFSTLEIQRTEQGDSAMYLCASSLARSGTTISYNEQFFGPGTRLTVL.

The V and J genes are TRBV11-2 and TRBJ1-1, with D unclear. The CDR3 totals 15 residues. V shed 7 bases and J shed 1 base, with 16 bases lying between them. The germline gives CDR1 SGHAT, CDR2 FQNNGV. The CDR3 region is CASNHPTLGNTEAFF. CDR3 bases: TGTGCCAGCAATCACCCGACACTTGGGAACACTGAAGCTTTCTTT.